Following are 32 T cell receptor beta chains from one sample sequenced in a study of blood T cell repertoires in COVID-19. Profiled with immunoSEQ multiplex PCR; TCRdb holds only in-frame clones, not every one. Of some 300,000 clones listed, approximately 84% are singletons. The sample taken for sequencing was PBMCs or T cells enriched from blood (not recorded which). These receptors all stem from a young woman who had recovered from COVID-19.

The gene calls are TRBV19 and TRBJ1-5; D call uncertain. The germline CDR1 and CDR2 sequences are LNHDA and SQIVND (reference sequence). The CDR3 extends over 14 amino acids. Trimming took off 1 base at V and 4 bases at J, with 8 bases between the two ends. CDR3 amino acids: CASSIASLNQPQHF. CDR3 DNA sequence: TGTGCCAGTAGTATAGCTAGCCTTAATCAGCCCCAGCATTTT.

The CDR3 reads CASRPGTESYNSPLHF. In DNA form, the CDR3 reads TGTGCCAGCAGACCCGGGACAGAAAGCTATAATTCACCCCTCCACTTT. The chain is built from TRBV11-2 and TRBJ1-6, with 7 bases identical to TRBD1. In germline, CDR1 is SGHAT, CDR2 FQNNGV. The V and J ends lost 6 bases and 3 bases, in that order; junction bases with no gene match: 8. The CDR3 length is 16 residues.

This chain links TRBV19 with TRBJ1-5, with 11 nucleotides matching TRBD1. Unmatched junction bases numbered 11, after V lost 3 bases and J lost 1 base. The germline V gene encodes CDR1 LNHDA and CDR2 SQIVND (reference sequence). CDR3 size: 19 residues. This CDR3 is CASSILRDRGGESNQPQHF. The CDR3 nucleotides are TGTGCCAGTAGTATCCTCCGGGACAGGGGGGGTGAGAGCAATCAGCCCCAGCATTTT.

This chain uses TRBV12-3 or TRBV12-4 with TRBJ2-1, with D hard to call. The CDR3 is 13 amino acids. Trimming took 6 bases from V and 0 from J, leaving 6 bases between them. In DNA form, the CDR3 reads TGTGCCAGCAGGCCGAGCTCCTACAATGAGCAGTTCTTC. The encoded protein is CASRPSSYNEQFF.

This chain joins TRBV18 and TRBJ2-5; TRBD1 aligns across 11 bases. V was pared by 3 bases and J by 4 bases, with 1 base of the junction left unmatched. The CDR3 consists of 14 residues. The V gene's germline CDR1 is KGHSH and CDR2 LQKENI. This CDR3 is CASSPGTGGETQYF. DNA for the CDR3: TGTGCCAGCTCACCCGGGACAGGGGGAGAGACCCAGTACTTC. The full variable domain, its missing parts supplied by reference TRBV18 and TRBJ2-5, is NAGVMQNPRHLVRRRGQEARLRCSPMKGHSHVYWYRQLPEEGLKFMVYLQKENIIDESGMPKERFSAEFPKEGPSILRIQQVVRGDSAAYFCASSPGTGGETQYFGPGTRLLVL.

This rearrangement joins TRBV5-1 to TRBJ1-1, with D hard to call. Looked up from germline, CDR1 is SGHRS and CDR2 is YFSETQ. Trimming removed 4 bases at V and 4 bases at J, with 20 bases between. The CDR3 sequence is 16 residues long. CDR3 nucleotide sequence: TGCGCCAGCAGCGACACACCGTCGTATGTCAGCACTGAAGCTTTCTTT. This codes for CASSDTPSYVSTEAFF.

The gene calls are TRBV5-3 and TRBJ2-5; 8 nucleotides match TRBD2. TRBV5-3 is classed as an ORF, of uncertain function. This CDR3 has 16 residues. With 0 bases clipped from V and 2 bases from J, the junction kept 6 bases outside the gene matches. The CDR3 sequence: CARSLEAGGLQETQYF. CDR3 coding DNA: TGTGCCAGAAGCTTGGAGGCGGGGGGCCTACAAGAGACCCAGTACTTC.

This clone is medium-sized. This chain connects TRBV10-3 to TRBJ1-5, with D uncertain. Germline V gives CDR1 ENHRY, CDR2 SYGVKD. This CDR3 spans 13 amino acids. V was shortened by 3 bases and J by 3 bases, with 6 bases between the two germline ends. The CDR3, as DNA: TGTGCCATCAGTGAAATAATCAATCAGCCCCAGCATTTT. Amino acid sequence: CAISEIINQPQHF.

This chain uses TRBV5-6 with TRBJ2-5; a weak D match, TRBD2 (7 bases). Per the germline V gene, CDR1 is SGHDT and CDR2 is YYEEEE. The CDR3 is 14 amino acids. With 5 bases removed from V and 5 bases from J, the gap between germline ends came to 16 bases. In nucleotides, the CDR3 is TGTGCCAGCAGTCACCGGGGGGCCTTGGAGACCCAGTACTTC. Its translation: CASSHRGALETQYF.

The chain links TRBV27 to TRBJ2-1; perhaps TRBD1 as D (6 bases). CDR3 length: 14 residues. V lost 4 bases and J 7 bases, leaving 14 bases between the germline ends. CDR1 MNHEY and CDR2 SMNVEV come from the germline V gene (reference sequence). In nucleotides, the CDR3 is TGTGCCAGCAGTTCCCCGGGACACAGGAATGAGCAGTTCTTC. Protein: CASSSPGHRNEQFF.

For the CDR3, the DNA is TGCGCCAGCAGCCAAGATTTGGCCCCCAGGAACGAGCAGTACTTC. Its translation: CASSQDLAPRNEQYF. This chain connects TRBV4-1 to TRBJ2-7; D gene uncertain. This CDR3 has 15 amino acids. Germline lookup yields CDR1 MGHRA and CDR2 YSYEKL. V was pared by 0 bases and J by 5 bases, with 14 bases between.

The rearrangement joins TRBV4-1 to TRBJ2-3, with D possibly being TRBD1 (6 bases). V lost 2 bases to trimming and J lost 1 base, with 10 bases between them. Germline assignment: CDR1 MGHRA and CDR2 YSYEKL. The CDR3 extends over 15 amino acids. The CDR3 reads CASSQKPGGTDTQYF. The CDR3 region has the DNA TGCGCCAGCAGCCAAAAACCAGGGGGCACAGATACGCAGTATTTT.

This chain's CDR3 is CASSLSGGRDYGYTF. The CDR3 nucleotides read TGTGCCAGCAGCTTGAGCGGGGGTAGAGATTATGGCTACACCTTC. The V gene is TRBV5-8, the J gene TRBJ1-2, with a tentative D call TRBD1 (5 bases). V shed 1 base and J shed 5 bases, with 15 bases lying between them. From germline, CDR1 is SGHTS and CDR2 YDEGEE. The CDR3 is made up of 15 amino acids.

This sequence joins TRBV11-2 and TRBJ1-2; 8 bases align to TRBD1. This CDR3 spans 17 amino acids. V shed 6 bases and J 7 bases; nucleotides not matched to a gene: 19. Germline CDR1 and CDR2: SGHAT and FQNNGV. The CDR3 sequence: CASSQTGQGARVRGYTF. In DNA, the CDR3 is TGTGCCAGCAGTCAGACTGGGCAGGGGGCGCGAGTACGTGGCTACACCTTC.

The chain recombines TRBV11-2 with TRBJ2-7, with D possibly being TRBD1 (6 bases). CDR1 is SGHAT and CDR2 is FQNNGV in the germline V gene. The CDR3 extends over 16 amino acids. V was pared by 5 bases and J by 0 bases, with 17 bases between. The CDR3 sequence is CASSLGDRFLSYEQYF. In nucleotides, the CDR3 is TGTGCCAGCAGCCTCGGCGACAGGTTTCTCTCCTACGAGCAGTACTTC.

The chain employs TRBV2 and TRBJ2-7; 7 nucleotides agree with TRBD1. Germline CDR1 and CDR2: SNHLY and FYNNEI. Trimming removed 5 bases from V and 4 bases from J; junction bases left unmatched: 8. The CDR3 sequence is 14 residues long. CDR3 sequence: CASSLRQGPYEQYF. CDR3 coding DNA: TGTGCCAGCAGTCTTAGACAGGGCCCGTACGAGCAGTACTTC.

This clone was recorded only once. The rearrangement uses TRBV5-4 and TRBJ2-7; tentatively, D is TRBD2 (6 bases). Germline V gene data show CDR1 as SGHNT and CDR2 as YYREEE (reference sequence). Trimming shortened V by 9 bases and J by 6 bases, and 19 bases separated the two germline ends. CDR3 size: 13 residues. CDR3: CATQKEGLGEQYF. The DNA of the CDR3 is TGTGCCACCCAGAAGGAGGGATTGGGCGAGCAGTACTTC.

As DNA, the CDR3 is TGCGCCAGCAGCCAAGTGGCAGGCTACTCCTACGAGCAGTACTTC. Encoded protein: CASSQVAGYSYEQYF. The chain has TRBV4-1 and TRBJ2-7; D is unresolved. V was pared by 1 base and J by 0 bases, with 10 bases between. The germline V gene encodes CDR1 MGHRA and CDR2 YSYEKL. The length of the CDR3 is 15 residues.

The rearrangement joins TRBV3-1 (or the pseudogene TRBV3-2) to TRBJ2-7, with a possible D match to TRBD1 (5 bases). This CDR3 is 13 amino acids long. Trimming removed 0 bases at V and 9 bases at J, with 12 bases between. CDR1 and CDR2 (germline): LGHDT, YNNKEL (reference sequence). As DNA, the CDR3 is TGTGCCAGCAGCCAAGATCGAGACAGAAGGCAGTACTTC. The encoded protein is CASSQDRDRRQYF.

This chain uses TRBV29-1 with TRBJ2-5; a weak D match, TRBD2 (5 bases). The CDR3 totals 14 residues. V was shortened by 3 bases and J by 2 bases, with 13 bases between the two germline ends. The germline V gene has CDR1 SQVTM and CDR2 ANQGSEA. CDR3 in DNA: TGCAGCGTTGAGTCCGGGATGGAGCAAGAGACCCAGTACTTC. This sequence encodes CSVESGMEQETQYF.

V usage is TRBV7-9 and J usage is TRBJ2-7; no clear D. Germline CDR1 SEHNR, CDR2 FQNEAQ (reference sequence). The ends were cut back, 4 bases at V and 2 bases at J, with 12 bases in the middle. The CDR3 has 14 amino acids. The CDR3 here is CASSSRGQPYEQYF. The CDR3 coding sequence is TGTGCCAGCAGCTCCCGTGGGCAGCCCTACGAGCAGTACTTC.

V is TRBV19 and J is TRBJ1-6; D gene uncertain. The V gene lost 3 bases and the J gene lost 6 bases, with 12 bases spanning the gap. The V gene's germline CDR1 is LNHDA and CDR2 SQIVND (reference sequence). This CDR3 is 15 amino acids long. Here the CDR3 reads CASSISPGSNSPLHF. In DNA form, the CDR3 reads TGTGCCAGTAGTATTTCTCCAGGTTCTAATTCACCCCTCCACTTT.

In regard to this clone: Other DNA sequences in the same sample also yield this CDR3. The rearrangement joins TRBV11-2 to TRBJ1-5, with TRBD1 matching over 7 bases. With V trimmed by 1 base and J by 2 bases, 8 bases remained unmatched. CDR3 length: 17 residues. Per germline, CDR1 SGHAT and CDR2 FQNNGV. CDR3 protein: CASSLGLQGFGNQPQHF. The CDR3 DNA sequence: TGTGCCAGCAGCTTAGGGCTACAGGGGTTTGGCAATCAGCCCCAGCATTTT.

V is TRBV4-1 and J is TRBJ1-2, with 12 bases identical to TRBD1. V shed 3 bases, J shed 4 bases, and the junction held 3 bases outside the gene matches. From germline, CDR1 is MGHRA and CDR2 YSYEKL. This CDR3 is 15 amino acids long. The CDR3 nucleotides read TGCGCCAGCAGCCATGGGACAGGGGGCCCCTATGGCTACACCTTC. This gives the protein CASSHGTGGPYGYTF.

This chain uses TRBV19 with TRBJ1-4, with a possible D match to TRBD1 (5 bases). Germline-derived CDR1 and CDR2 are LNHDA and SQIVND (reference sequence). The V and J ends lost 7 bases and 8 bases respectively, with 14 bases between them. The CDR3 is 13 amino acids. CDR3 DNA: TGTGCCAGTAAGATTCAGGGCCGGGAAAAACTGTTTTTT. Protein product: CASKIQGREKLFF.

The V and J genes are TRBV13 and TRBJ2-1; 7 bases are a match to TRBD2. V was pared by 5 bases and J by 7 bases, with 11 bases of the junction left unmatched. The germline gives CDR1 PRHDT, CDR2 FYEKMQ (reference sequence). The CDR3 has 15 residues. CDR3: CASSTRTRPYNEQFF. In nucleotides, the CDR3 is TGTGCCAGCAGCACCCGGACTAGGCCTTATAATGAGCAGTTCTTC.

This rearrangement joins TRBV5-6 to TRBJ2-5; TRBD1 matches at 9 bases. Germline V gene lookup returns CDR1 SGHDT and CDR2 YYEEEE. CDR3 length: 14 amino acids. V was pared by 4 bases and J by 1 base, with 2 bases of the junction left unmatched. In nucleotides, the CDR3 is TGTGCCAGCAGCCAGACAGGGGGCCAAGAGACCCAGTACTTC. The encoded protein is CASSQTGGQETQYF.

The chain couples TRBV5-6 to TRBJ1-3, with D perhaps matching TRBD1 (5 bases). CDR3 length equals 16 residues. In germline, CDR1 is SGHDT, CDR2 YYEEEE. The V end lost 4 bases, the J end lost 0 bases, and 14 bases lay between the germline ends. The CDR3 is CASSPRQRSSGNTIYF. CDR3 DNA sequence: TGTGCCAGCAGCCCGAGACAGAGAAGCTCTGGAAACACCATATATTTT.

This clone was found once. This chain joins TRBV4-1 and TRBJ2-5; D gene uncertain. In germline, CDR1 is MGHRA, CDR2 YSYEKL. The CDR3 is made up of 13 amino acids. V lost 4 bases, J lost 5 bases, and 11 bases lay in between. The CDR3 sequence is CASSPLLSETQYF. The CDR3 nucleotides are TGCGCCAGCAGCCCCCTATTATCGGAGACCCAGTACTTC.

The chain employs TRBV19 and TRBJ1-1; D possibly corresponds to TRBD1 (5 bases). The CDR3 totals 13 residues. Germline V gives CDR1 LNHDA, CDR2 SQIVND (reference sequence). The ends were cut back, 3 bases at V and 7 bases at J, with 12 bases in the middle. The CDR3 sequence is CASSMAGRGEAFF. CDR3 DNA sequence: TGTGCCAGTAGTATGGCAGGGCGAGGTGAAGCTTTCTTT.

The chain carries TRBV28 and TRBJ1-2, with D possibly being TRBD1 (5 bases). Germline V gene lookup returns CDR1 MDHEN and CDR2 SYDVKM. Trimming removed 8 bases at V and 1 base at J, with 23 bases between. This CDR3 spans 17 amino acids. CDR3 protein: CASRLPGGVTSNYGYTF. CDR3 coding DNA: TGTGCCAGCCGACTCCCCGGGGGGGTTACAAGTAACTATGGCTACACCTTC.

V gene TRBV24-1 combines with J gene TRBJ2-5; 8 nucleotides align to TRBD1. V trimming: 6 bases; J trimming: 5 bases; junction bases outside the gene matches: 7. CDR1 is KGHDR and CDR2 is SFDVKD in the germline V gene. The CDR3 loop spans 14 amino acids. The CDR3 nucleotides read TGTGCCACCAGTCGGACAGGGCAGGAGGAGACCCAGTACTTC. It codes for CATSRTGQEETQYF.